One sample yielded the 28 T cell receptor beta chains listed below, sequenced in a study of blood T cell repertoires in COVID-19. The protocol was immunoSEQ multiplex PCR, while the TCRdb copy is restricted to in-frame clones and leaves out a portion. The sample has under 250,000 clones, more than 75% seen once. Sequencing used peripheral blood. These receptors came from a man aged 80 or over with acute or convalescent COVID-19.

This clone was seen a single time. The V call is TRBV15, the J call TRBJ2-7, with 8 positions matching TRBD1. CDR1 and CDR2 from the germline V gene are LNHNV and YYDKDF (reference sequence). CDR3 length equals 14 residues. Trimming took 3 bases from V and 5 from J; bases not matched to a gene: 6. In DNA form, the CDR3 reads TGTGCCACCAGCAGCACAGGGGGGATCGACGAGCAGTACTTC. Translated, it gives CATSSTGGIDEQYF.

This clone was counted between two and nine times. This same CDR3 is encoded by further DNA sequences in the sample. The genes are TRBV19 and TRBJ1-6; TRBD1 aligns across 7 bases. Germline V gene data show CDR1 as LNHDA and CDR2 as SQIVND (reference sequence). The CDR3 runs 15 residues. V was clipped by 5 bases and J by 7 bases; unmatched bases: 8. The CDR3 DNA sequence: TGTGCCAGTAGTCCGCCGGACAGGCGAAATTCACCCCTCCACTTT. Encoded protein: CASSPPDRRNSPLHF. The whole variable domain, filled in from reference TRBV19 and TRBJ1-6, reads DGGITQSPKYLFRKEGQNVTLSCEQNLNHDAMYWYRQDPGQGLRLIYYSQIVNDFQKGDIAEGYSVSREKKESFPLTVTSAQKNPTAFYLCASSPPDRRNSPLHFGNGTRLTVT.

The chain joins TRBV9 to TRBJ2-7, with 9 bases fitting TRBD1. The V and J ends lost 0 bases and 5 bases, in that order; junction bases with no gene match: 3. The CDR3 is 14 residues long. Germline lookup yields CDR1 SGDLS and CDR2 YYNGEE. The CDR3 here is CASSVGTGEDEQYF. CDR3 bases: TGTGCCAGCAGCGTAGGGACAGGGGAAGACGAGCAGTACTTC.

The V and J genes are TRBV5-4 and TRBJ2-5; 10 bases line up with TRBD1. CDR1 is SGHNT and CDR2 is YYREEE in the germline V gene (reference sequence). The CDR3 runs 15 residues. V shed 4 bases, J shed 3 bases, and the junction held 6 bases outside the gene matches. The CDR3 sequence: CASSGGTGVKETQYF. The CDR3 DNA follows: TGTGCCAGCAGCGGGGGGACAGGGGTAAAAGAGACCCAGTACTTC.

This rearrangement joins TRBV6-2 or TRBV6-3 to TRBJ2-2, with no clear D. V was cut by 5 bases and J by 0 bases, with 10 bases left in between. The CDR3 consists of 15 residues. The germline V gene encodes CDR1 MNHEY and CDR2 SVGEGT. CDR3 loop: CASSPTSTNTGELFF. In DNA, the CDR3 is TGTGCCAGCAGTCCGACATCAACGAACACCGGGGAGCTGTTTTTT.

This clone was detected only once. The gene calls are TRBV19 and TRBJ2-7; tentatively, D is TRBD2 (5 bases). Trimming pared 10 bases from V and 6 bases from J, leaving 19 bases between. This CDR3 comprises 13 residues. The germline CDR1 and CDR2 sequences are LNHDA and SQIVND (reference sequence). The CDR3 reads CATTEGSGIEQYF. As DNA, the CDR3 is TGTGCCACTACCGAGGGATCGGGCATCGAGCAGTACTTC. Supplemented by reference TRBV19 and TRBJ2-7, the full variable domain reads DGGITQSPKYLFRKEGQNVTLSCEQNLNHDAMYWYRQDPGQGLRLIYYSQIVNDFQKGDIAEGYSVSREKKESFPLTVTSAQKNPTAFYLCATTEGSGIEQYFGPGTRLTVT.

The chain is built from TRBV9 and TRBJ2-3; no clear D gene. CDR1 is SGDLS and CDR2 is YYNGEE in the germline V gene. Trimming stripped 1 base from V and 1 base from J, with 13 bases between. The CDR3 consists of 16 residues. CDR3 coding DNA: TGTGCCAGCAGCGTATTTGTTGGGCGTGGCACAGATACGCAGTATTTT. Encoded protein: CASSVFVGRGTDTQYF.

This clone was seen only once. The V gene is TRBV28, the J gene TRBJ2-1, with 13 bases lining up with TRBD2. Losses at the gene ends were 6 bases for V and 5 bases for J; bases not matched to a gene: 4. The CDR3 has 15 residues. CDR1 is MDHEN and CDR2 is SYDVKM in the germline V gene. The DNA of the CDR3 is TGTGCCAGCAGAACTAGCGGGAGGGCCAACAATGAGCAGTTCTTC. It encodes CASRTSGRANNEQFF.

CDR3 in DNA: TGTGCCAGCAGCCAGATGAGCACCAATTCACCCCTCCACTTT. Its protein product is CASSQMSTNSPLHF. This sequence joins TRBV3-1 (or the pseudogene TRBV3-2) and TRBJ1-6, with D hard to call. The CDR3 has 14 residues. Germline V gene data show CDR1 as LGHDT and CDR2 as YNNKEL (reference sequence). V dropped 3 bases and J dropped 7 bases, with 10 bases sitting between them.

The chain links TRBV5-4 to TRBJ2-2, with 11 bases fitting TRBD2. The CDR3 is 17 amino acids. CDR1 is SGHNT, CDR2 YYREEE, per germline (reference sequence). The trim removed 7 bases at V and 6 bases at J, leaving 14 bases unmatched. The CDR3 sequence: CASSPLVLAGDAGELFF. CDR3 DNA sequence: TGTGCCAGCTCCCCCCTCGTACTAGCGGGGGATGCCGGGGAGCTGTTTTTT.

The V and J genes are TRBV6-2 or TRBV6-3 and TRBJ2-3, with 10 nucleotides matching TRBD2. The CDR3 contains 16 residues. The germline CDR1 and CDR2 sequences are MNHEY and SVGEGT. With V trimmed by 2 bases and J by 4 bases, 6 bases remained unmatched. The CDR3 spells CASSYHLAGAADTQYF. The CDR3, as DNA: TGTGCCAGCAGTTACCATCTAGCGGGGGCAGCAGATACGCAGTATTTT.

The chain carries TRBV15 and TRBJ2-2; a possible D gene is TRBD1 (5 bases). The CDR3 is 15 amino acids. CDR1 is LNHNV and CDR2 is YYDKDF in the germline V gene (reference sequence). Trimming took off 4 bases at V and 0 bases at J, with 9 bases between the two ends. The CDR3: CATSKGQPNTGELFF. CDR3 bases: TGTGCCACCAGCAAGGGGCAGCCGAACACCGGGGAGCTGTTTTTT. The variable domain in full, completed from reference TRBV15 and TRBJ2-2, reads DAMVIQNPRYQVTQFGKPVTLSCSQTLNHNVMYWYQQKSSQAPKLLFHYYDKDFNNEADTPDNFQSRRPNTSFCFLDIRSPGLGDTAMYLCATSKGQPNTGELFFGEGSRLTVL.

The V gene is TRBV19, the J gene TRBJ2-2, with D tentatively TRBD1 (5 bases). Germline CDR1 LNHDA, CDR2 SQIVND (reference sequence). This CDR3 comprises 14 residues. Trimming took off 7 bases at V and 0 bases at J, with 9 bases between the two ends. CDR3 DNA sequence: TGTGCCAGTAAGAGGACAACGAACACCGGGGAGCTGTTTTTT. Its translation: CASKRTTNTGELFF.

The rearrangement uses TRBV28 and TRBJ2-3, with D perhaps TRBD2 (6 bases). CDR1 and CDR2 from the germline V gene are MDHEN and SYDVKM. V lost 6 bases and J lost 2, with 18 bases in between. This CDR3 spans 16 amino acids. CDR3 protein: CASRPIPAGPTDTQYF. The CDR3 nucleotides read TGTGCCAGCAGACCTATACCCGCGGGACCCACAGATACGCAGTATTTT.

The J gene is TRBJ2-7, the V gene TRBV29-1; 8 bases are shared with TRBD2. This CDR3 spans 14 amino acids. The junction had 11 bases not matched to a gene; V was cut back by 4 bases and J by 6 bases. Per the germline V gene, CDR1 is SQVTM and CDR2 is ANQGSEA. CDR3 DNA: TGCAGCGTTGGTTCCAGCGGGAGTTTAAGCGAGCAGTACTTC. Amino acids: CSVGSSGSLSEQYF.

The V gene is TRBV7-2, the J gene TRBJ1-4; D is undetermined. CDR1 and CDR2 from the germline V gene are SGHTA and FQGNSA. The V and J ends lost 0 bases and 1 base respectively, with 6 bases between them. The CDR3 spans 15 residues. The CDR3 DNA reads TGTGCCAGCAGCTTAGCTCCTATAACTAATGAAAAACTGTTTTTT. Translating gives CASSLAPITNEKLFF.

V is TRBV5-1 and J is TRBJ1-4; TRBD1 aligns across 9 bases. The germline V gene encodes CDR1 SGHRS and CDR2 YFSETQ. V lost 1 base, J lost 10 bases, and 8 bases stayed unmatched. This CDR3 has 15 amino acids. The CDR3 reads CASSLSGTGSVKLFF. The CDR3 DNA reads TGCGCCAGCAGCTTGTCAGGGACAGGGTCGGTAAAACTGTTTTTT.

The rearrangement links TRBV18 to TRBJ1-1; 9 bases match TRBD1. Germline CDR1 is KGHSH and CDR2 is LQKENI. The CDR3 totals 16 residues. Losses at the gene ends were 3 bases for V and 4 bases for J; bases not matched to a gene: 9. CDR3 nucleotides: TGTGCCAGCTCACCCTCCAGGGGACAGGGCGGCACTGAAGCTTTCTTT. This gives the protein CASSPSRGQGGTEAFF.

This clone was found once. The rearrangement links TRBV7-6 to TRBJ1-4; D might be TRBD1 (5 bases). Germline V gene sequence: CDR1 SGHVS, CDR2 FNYEAQ. The CDR3 runs to 15 residues. Trimming cost V 5 bases and J 4 bases, with 14 bases left between them. The CDR3 bases are TGTGCCAGCAGCCCCACGTCTAGGGGTAATGAAAAACTGTTTTTT. This sequence encodes CASSPTSRGNEKLFF.

The V gene is TRBV10-3, the J gene TRBJ2-1, with 7 positions matching TRBD1. Germline V gene data show CDR1 as ENHRY and CDR2 as SYGVKD. The CDR3 covers 14 residues. V dropped 6 bases and J dropped 8; count of bases not matched to a gene: 10. CDR3: CAISPGQEVHEQFF. CDR3 in DNA: TGTGCCATCAGCCCTGGACAGGAAGTCCATGAGCAGTTCTTC.

This chain connects TRBV6-6 to TRBJ1-2, with D unclear. The length of the CDR3 is 15 residues. Trimming pared 8 bases from V and 5 bases from J, leaving 21 bases between. Per the germline V gene, CDR1 is MNHNY and CDR2 is SVGAGI (reference sequence). CDR3 residues: CASLAPSGRAYGYTF. The CDR3 DNA follows: TGTGCCAGCCTTGCCCCTTCCGGGAGGGCTTATGGCTACACCTTC.

The chain is built from TRBV19 and TRBJ1-2; D is unclear. This CDR3 comprises 14 residues. In germline, CDR1 is LNHDA, CDR2 SQIVND (reference sequence). V shed 4 bases and J shed 8 bases, with 17 bases lying between them. CDR3 amino acids: CASSSGEALGGYTF. CDR3 nucleotides: TGTGCCAGTAGTAGTGGAGAAGCCCTTGGCGGCTACACCTTC. The full variable domain, rest sourced from reference TRBV19 and TRBJ1-2, is DGGITQSPKYLFRKEGQNVTLSCEQNLNHDAMYWYRQDPGQGLRLIYYSQIVNDFQKGDIAEGYSVSREKKESFPLTVTSAQKNPTAFYLCASSSGEALGGYTFGSGTRLTVV.

The chain uses TRBV10-3 and TRBJ1-1; D remains unclear. Germline V gives CDR1 ENHRY, CDR2 SYGVKD. This CDR3 region has 16 residues. Trimming cost V 3 bases and J 0 bases, with 14 bases left between them. CDR3 nucleotides: TGTGCCATCAGTGATTCCTTGGGCCCATTGAACACTGAAGCTTTCTTT. Amino acid sequence: CAISDSLGPLNTEAFF.

V and J are TRBV7-2 and TRBJ1-2; perhaps TRBD1 as D (5 bases). Trimming pared 5 bases from V and 6 bases from J, leaving 16 bases between. Germline V gives CDR1 SGHTA, CDR2 FQGNSA. The CDR3 covers 14 residues. CDR3 in amino acids: CASSRGVMQDGYTF. In nucleotides, the CDR3 is TGTGCCAGCAGCCGGGGGGTGATGCAGGATGGCTACACCTTC. Looking up the rest from reference TRBV7-2 and TRBJ1-2 gives the full variable domain: GAGVSQSPSNKVTEKGKDVELRCDPISGHTALYWYRQSLGQGLEFLIYFQGNSAPDKSGLPSDRFSAERTGGSVSTLTIQRTQQEDSAVYLCASSRGVMQDGYTFGSGTRLTVV.

V is TRBV24-1 and J is TRBJ2-3; D perhaps matches TRBD2 (7 bases). Per germline, CDR1 KGHDR and CDR2 SFDVKD. The CDR3 has 14 amino acids. Trimming removed 9 bases at V and 2 bases at J, with 14 bases between. Written as DNA, the CDR3 is TGTGCCACCTCGATCGGGGGGCCCACAGATACGCAGTATTTT. Protein: CATSIGGPTDTQYF.

The rearrangement joins TRBV10-3 to TRBJ2-3, with TRBD2 identical over 13 bases. This CDR3 spans 13 amino acids. Germline V lookup: CDR1 ENHRY, CDR2 SYGVKD. Trimming at V came to 11 bases and at J to 7 bases, leaving 6 bases not matched to a gene. CDR3 sequence reads: CAATSGGANTQYF. In DNA form, the CDR3 reads TGTGCCGCCACTAGCGGGGGGGCAAATACGCAGTATTTT.

The V call is TRBV7-6, the J call TRBJ1-2; D call uncertain. Germline assignment: CDR1 SGHVS and CDR2 FNYEAQ. The CDR3 consists of 13 residues. V shed 3 bases and J shed 0 bases, with 5 bases lying between them. CDR3 region: CASSFGSNYGYTF. The CDR3 nucleotides read TGTGCCAGCAGCTTCGGGTCTAACTATGGCTACACCTTC.

The chain combines TRBV6-1 with TRBJ1-1, with 9 bases matching TRBD1. V was clipped by 2 bases and J by 6 bases; unmatched bases: 4. From germline, CDR1 is MNHNS and CDR2 SASEGT. CDR3 length: 14 residues. CDR3 bases: TGTGCCAGCAGTGAACCGGGACAGGGAGCTGAAGCTTTCTTT. Protein product: CASSEPGQGAEAFF.